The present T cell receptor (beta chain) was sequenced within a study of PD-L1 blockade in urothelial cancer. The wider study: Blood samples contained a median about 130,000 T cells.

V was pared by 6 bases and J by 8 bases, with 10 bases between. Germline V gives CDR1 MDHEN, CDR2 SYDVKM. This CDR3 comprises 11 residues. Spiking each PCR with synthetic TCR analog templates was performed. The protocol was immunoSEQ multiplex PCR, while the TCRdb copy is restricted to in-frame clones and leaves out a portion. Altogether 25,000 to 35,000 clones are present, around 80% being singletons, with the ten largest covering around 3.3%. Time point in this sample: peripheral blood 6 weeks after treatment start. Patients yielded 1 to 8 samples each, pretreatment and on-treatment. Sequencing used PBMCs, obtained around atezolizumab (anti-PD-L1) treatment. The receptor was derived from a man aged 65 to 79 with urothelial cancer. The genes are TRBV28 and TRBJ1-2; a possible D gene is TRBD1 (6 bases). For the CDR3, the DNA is TGTGCCAGCAGCCCCGGACAGGGCTACACCTTC. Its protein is CASSPGQGYTF.